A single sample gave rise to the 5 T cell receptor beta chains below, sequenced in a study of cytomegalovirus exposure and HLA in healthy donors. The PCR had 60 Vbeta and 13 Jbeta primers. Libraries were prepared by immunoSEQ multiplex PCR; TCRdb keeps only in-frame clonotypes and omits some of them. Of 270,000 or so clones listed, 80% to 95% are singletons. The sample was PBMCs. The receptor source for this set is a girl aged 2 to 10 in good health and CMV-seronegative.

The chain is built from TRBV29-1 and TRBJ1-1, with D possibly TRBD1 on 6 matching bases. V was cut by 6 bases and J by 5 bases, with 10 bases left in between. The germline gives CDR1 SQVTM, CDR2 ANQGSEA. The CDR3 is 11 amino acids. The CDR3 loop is CSVDTGTEAFF. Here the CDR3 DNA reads TGCAGCGTGGACACAGGGACTGAAGCTTTCTTT.

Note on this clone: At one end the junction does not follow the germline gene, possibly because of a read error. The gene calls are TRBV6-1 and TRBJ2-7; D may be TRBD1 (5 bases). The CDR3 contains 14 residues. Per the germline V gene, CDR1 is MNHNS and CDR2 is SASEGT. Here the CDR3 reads CASSEDLGHYEQYF. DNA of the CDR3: TGTGCCAGCAGCGAAGACCTAGGACATTACGAGCAGTACTTC.

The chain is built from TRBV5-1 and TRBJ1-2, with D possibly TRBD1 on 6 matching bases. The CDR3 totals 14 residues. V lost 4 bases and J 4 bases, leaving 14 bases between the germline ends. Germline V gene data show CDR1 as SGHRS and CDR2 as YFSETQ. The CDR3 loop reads CASSPSQGLYGYTF. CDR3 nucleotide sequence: TGCGCCAGCAGCCCATCACAGGGCCTCTATGGCTACACCTTC.

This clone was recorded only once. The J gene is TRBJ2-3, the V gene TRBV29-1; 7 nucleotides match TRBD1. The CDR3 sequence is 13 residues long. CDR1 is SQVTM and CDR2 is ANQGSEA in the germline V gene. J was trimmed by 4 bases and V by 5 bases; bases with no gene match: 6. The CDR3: CSVRRGGPDTQYF. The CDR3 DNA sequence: TGCAGCGTTCGTAGAGGGGGCCCAGATACGCAGTATTTT.

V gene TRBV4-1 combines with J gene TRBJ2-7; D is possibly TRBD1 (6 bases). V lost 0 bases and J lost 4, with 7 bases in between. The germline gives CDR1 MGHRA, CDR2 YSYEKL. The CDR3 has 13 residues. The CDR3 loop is CASSQDQGYEQYF. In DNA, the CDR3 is TGCGCCAGCAGCCAAGATCAGGGGTACGAGCAGTACTTC.